These 9 T cell receptor beta chains originate from one sample sequenced in a study of T cells expressing NK-cell markers. From its re-call of the 5' RACE reads, TCRdb lists each CDR3 protein once, without DNA. This listing includes more than 400,000 distinct CDR3 sequences. Sequences were obtained from blood T cells: a sorted CD56 or NKG2C T cell subset, CD4+ or CD8+ T cells, or bulk PBMC T cells (not recorded which). Source of these receptors: a woman between 18 and 75 years old in good health.

The V and J genes are TRBV6-5 and TRBJ2-1; the TRBD2 assignment by TCRdb is unverifiable without DNA. Germline V lookup: CDR1 MNHEY, CDR2 SVGAGI. This CDR3 comprises 14 residues. The CDR3: CASSYAKSGTEQFF.

The chain employs TRBV6-2 or TRBV6-3 and TRBJ2-7; TCRdb selects TRBD2, and the lack of DNA leaves this call unchecked. The CDR3 covers 16 residues. Per germline, CDR1 MNHEY and CDR2 SVGEGT. The CDR3 loop is CASSYSPGTMGYEQYF.

J is TRBJ2-2 and V is TRBV3-1; TCRdb's D gene call, TRBD1, goes unchecked for lack of DNA. CDR3 size: 15 residues. The germline gives CDR1 LGHDT, CDR2 YNNKEL (reference sequence). CDR3 protein: CASSDRGYNTGELFF.

The chain recombines TRBV20-1 with TRBJ2-2. The germline gives CDR1 DFQATT, CDR2 SNEGSKA (reference sequence). The length of the CDR3 is 16 residues. The CDR3 sequence is CSAREARGSDTGELFF.

V and J are TRBV11-2 and TRBJ2-4; TCRdb's assignment of TRBD1 cannot be checked, as there is no DNA. CDR1 SGHAT and CDR2 FQNNGV come from the germline V gene. The CDR3 contains 13 residues. Here the CDR3 reads CASSFPLRDLQYF.

The chain carries TRBV20-1 and TRBJ2-7; TCRdb picks TRBD1, but there is no DNA to check that call. The CDR3 runs to 12 residues. The germline V gene has CDR1 DFQATT and CDR2 SNEGSKA (reference sequence). CDR3 in amino acids: CSARQGAAEQYF.

V usage is TRBV28 and J usage is TRBJ2-7; TCRdb's D call, TRBD1, is unchecked because there is no DNA. Germline lookup yields CDR1 MDHEN and CDR2 SYDVKM. This CDR3 is 15 amino acids long. CDR3 sequence: CASNPTAGTAYEQYF.

The V and J genes are TRBV29-1 and TRBJ2-1. There are 14 residues in the CDR3. Looked up from germline, CDR1 is SQVTM and CDR2 is ANQGSEA. The CDR3 loop is CSVEDLEDYNEQFF.

The chain combines TRBV5-5 with TRBJ2-3. The germline gives CDR1 SGHKS, CDR2 YYEKEE (reference sequence). The CDR3 contains 16 residues. The CDR3 here is CASSLVTGDGTDTQYF.